The 13 T cell receptor beta chains below come from one sample, sequenced in a study of T-cell reconstitution after alpha-beta-depleted transplantation in children. It was with unique molecular identifiers that the TCRbeta library was prepared. TCRdb passed the PCR reads through MiXCR, listing each CDR3 protein once. Of 500,000 or so distinct CDR3 sequences in the sample, 32% were seen once. The material sequenced was PBMCs from the stem cell graft donor, taken from the stem cell graft. These receptor sequences come from a human donor who donated a stem cell graft to a child with aplastic anemia.

J is TRBJ2-2 and V is TRBV24-1; the D is unclear. This CDR3 has 14 residues. V lost 2 bases and J lost 4, with 7 bases in between. The V gene's germline CDR1 is KGHDR and CDR2 SFDVKD. DNA of the CDR3: TGTGCCACCAGTGATTCTGACACCACCGGGGAGCTGTTTTTT. This codes for CATSDSDTTGELFF.

The V call is TRBV12-3 or TRBV12-4, the J call TRBJ1-2, with a tentative D call TRBD1 (6 bases). V lost 6 bases to trimming and J lost 7 bases, with 9 bases between them. CDR3 length: 11 residues. CDR3: CASSPDSGYTF. CDR3 DNA: TGTGCCAGCAGCCCGGACAGTGGCTACACCTTC.

This clonotype was counted only a few times. The V and J genes are TRBV6-2 or TRBV6-3 and TRBJ2-1, with unresolved D. The CDR3 is made up of 15 amino acids. The V and J ends lost 6 bases and 0 bases respectively, with 12 bases between them. Germline V gene lookup returns CDR1 MNHEY and CDR2 SVGEGT. The CDR3 DNA reads as TGTGCCAGCAGAGACCAGAGCCTCTCCTACAATGAGCAGTTCTTC. This translates into CASRDQSLSYNEQFF.

CDR3 DNA: TGTGCCAGCAGTTACTCTGGCGGTTACTTCACCGGGGAGCTGTTTTTT. It specifies CASSYSGGYFTGELFF. The J gene is TRBJ2-2, the V gene TRBV6-2 or TRBV6-3; D is uncertain. V dropped 0 bases and J dropped 4 bases, with 12 bases sitting between them. The CDR3 loop spans 16 amino acids. Germline V gene data show CDR1 as MNHEY and CDR2 as SVGEGT.

This clonotype was seen just once. The gene calls are TRBV30 and TRBJ2-3; D unclear. The germline V gene encodes CDR1 GTSNPN and CDR2 SVGIG (reference sequence). CDR3 size: 18 residues. Trimming cost V 1 base and J 4 bases, with 24 bases left between them. The chain's CDR3 is CAWSGRALAFPSADTQYF. The CDR3 bases are TGTGCCTGGAGTGGAAGAGCGCTGGCTTTCCCCTCGGCAGATACGCAGTATTTT.

This clonotype turned up a few times. As DNA, the CDR3 is TGTGCCAGCAGCCCCGATGGGGCGGGGATAGGGACCCAGCATTTT. It encodes CASSPDGAGIGTQHF. The genes are TRBV7-9 and TRBJ1-5, with a tentative D call TRBD1 (5 bases). From germline, CDR1 is SEHNR and CDR2 FQNEAQ (reference sequence). CDR3 length: 15 residues. The germline V and J ends were trimmed by 5 bases and 11 bases, with 22 bases remaining between them.

The genes are TRBV18 and TRBJ2-3; 8 bases line up with TRBD1. Trimming at V came to 3 bases and at J to 1 base, leaving 6 bases not matched to a gene. Per germline, CDR1 KGHSH and CDR2 LQKENI. The CDR3 loop spans 16 amino acids. The CDR3 reads CASSPDREWGTDTQYF. CDR3 nucleotides: TGTGCCAGCTCACCGGACAGGGAATGGGGCACAGATACGCAGTATTTT.

The chain has TRBV12-3 or TRBV12-4 and TRBJ2-7; 8 nucleotides line up with TRBD1. V dropped 3 bases and J dropped 0; count of bases not matched to a gene: 4. The CDR3 is 15 residues long. The DNA of the CDR3 is TGTGCCAGCAGTTTCTCAGGGGGCTTCTCCTACGAGCAGTACTTC. Translating it yields CASSFSGGFSYEQYF.

This chain joins TRBV28 and TRBJ1-5; possibly TRBD1 for D (5 bases). The CDR3 totals 16 residues. From germline, CDR1 is MDHEN and CDR2 SYDVKM. Trimming left V 5 bases short and J 2 bases short, with 16 bases between. The CDR3 DNA is TGTGCCAGCAGTGAGGGTCCAGGGAGCGGCAATCAGCCCCAGCATTTT. Its protein product is CASSEGPGSGNQPQHF.

At least ten counts were recorded for this clonotype. The V gene is TRBV6-2 or TRBV6-3, the J gene TRBJ2-1, with 11 bases lining up with TRBD1. The germline V gene encodes CDR1 MNHEY and CDR2 SVGEGT. Germline trimming cut 7 bases from V and 8 bases from J; bases unmatched to any gene: 7. The CDR3 is made up of 14 amino acids. CDR3 sequence: CASTRRTGGDEQFF. Here the CDR3 DNA reads TGTGCCAGCACCAGAAGGACAGGGGGCGATGAGCAGTTCTTC.

The table lists this clonotype with a few counts. V is TRBV27 and J is TRBJ1-6; the D gene is possibly TRBD1 (6 bases). The CDR3 has 14 amino acids. Germline CDR1 reads MNHEY; CDR2 reads SMNVEV (reference sequence). Trimming removed 8 bases from V and 3 bases from J, with 11 bases in between. The CDR3 region has the DNA TGTGCCAGCTGCCGACAGGACTATAATTCACCCCTCCACTTT. Protein: CASCRQDYNSPLHF.

The J gene is TRBJ2-6, the V gene TRBV6-5, with TRBD1 matching over 7 bases. V gave up 4 bases and J gave up 3 bases; unmatched junction bases: 12. Germline values: CDR1 MNHEY, CDR2 SVGAGI. The CDR3 consists of 18 residues. The DNA of the CDR3 is TGTGCCAGCAGTTCCGAGGGCCCAGGGGGAAGTGGGGCCAACGTCCTGACTTTC. Translating it yields CASSSEGPGGSGANVLTF.

The J gene is TRBJ2-3, the V gene TRBV20-1; maybe TRBD1 (5 bases). Trimming stripped 0 bases from V and 9 bases from J, with 16 bases between. This CDR3 contains 14 residues. Germline V CDR1 and CDR2: DFQATT, SNEGSKA (reference sequence). CDR3 in DNA: TGCAGTGCTAGAGAGGGCAGCTCTAAGGGGACGCAGTATTTT. Its translation: CSAREGSSKGTQYF.